This entry features one T cell receptor (beta chain) sequence. The antigen is unknown. The data were taken from a study of shared clonotypes between healthy human individuals. Broader study findings: Naive CD4 clonotypes overlapped across a handful of donors at approximately 5%.

The germline V and J ends were trimmed by 6 bases and 6 bases, with 11 bases remaining between them. The CDR3 is 13 amino acids. CDR1 is MNHEY, CDR2 SVGAGI, per germline. Sequencing was performed with immunoSEQ multiplex PCR; in TCRdb, only in-frame clones are kept and a portion is missing. The sample carries 2 million to 2.5 million clones, about 92% recorded once. Sequenced input: naive CD4+ T cells from PBMCs. Subset denoted: CD45RA+ positively selected. The sequence derives from a man between 18 and 29 years old in good health. Some clones in this sample may be carry-over from other donors' samples. J is TRBJ2-2 and V is TRBV6-5; D is unclear. CDR3 bases: TGTGCCAGCAGCCGAGACACCGCCGGGGAGCTGTTTTTT. Translated: CASSRDTAGELFF.